This T cell receptor beta chain derives from a study of OX40 agonist ivuxolimab in advanced cancers. Study-level information: People in dose escalation had one of these cancers: hepatocellular carcinoma, melanoma, renal cell or head and neck cancer.

Germline V gene lookup returns CDR1 MNHEY and CDR2 SMNVEV (reference sequence). This CDR3 is built from 15 residues. The V end was cut by 1 base, the J end by 5 bases, with 12 bases between. Measured with immunoSEQ multiplex PCR; TCRdb has only the in-frame clones, and not every one. The sample carries approximately 99,000 clones, roughly nine tenths recorded once. The sample was CD4+ or CD8+ T cells sorted from blood, taken in a trial of the OX40 agonist ivuxolimab. The TCR comes from an adult with an advanced solid tumor such as melanoma, head and neck, liver or kidney cancer. This chain connects TRBV27 to TRBJ2-1; D possibly matches TRBD1 or TRBD2 (6 bases each). CDR3 sequence reads: CASSLYGGGHNEQFF. The DNA of the CDR3 is TGTGCCAGCAGTTTATACGGGGGCGGACACAATGAGCAGTTCTTC.